A selection of T cell receptor beta chains follows, all from one sample in a study of monozygotic twins with inflammatory bowel disease. TCRdb reworked the 5' RACE reads into one entry per CDR3 protein, no DNA. The sample holds roughly 150,000 distinct CDR3 sequences. The specimen sequenced was blood. Receptor source: a human donor with ulcerative colitis or Crohn's disease, or a healthy co-twin of an affected twin (not recorded which). The CDR3 runs from the conserved cysteine through the conserved F or W.

j_call: TRBJ1-5
v_call: TRBV30
cdr3_aa: CASQGEGNQPQHF

j_call: TRBJ1-2
v_call: TRBV5-1
cdr3_aa: CASCPLGQNYGYTF

j_call: TRBJ2-7
v_call: TRBV2
cdr3_aa: CASSSGTAYEQYF

j_call: TRBJ2-1
v_call: TRBV12-3/TRBV12-4
cdr3_aa: CASSPGQGFNEQFF

j_call: TRBJ2-1
v_call: TRBV5-1
cdr3_aa: CASSPGGLSSYNEQFF

j_call: TRBJ2-2
v_call: TRBV30
cdr3_aa: CAWSGQGNTGELFF

j_call: TRBJ2-1
v_call: TRBV28
cdr3_aa: CASHLVRLAGGRIREQFF

j_call: TRBJ1-5
v_call: TRBV10-3
cdr3_aa: CAIRDGDNQPQHF

j_call: TRBJ2-5
v_call: TRBV7-3
cdr3_aa: CASSPSPQGIETQYF

j_call: TRBJ2-1
v_call: TRBV6-5
cdr3_aa: CASSSGQEGFNEQFF

j_call: TRBJ2-7
v_call: TRBV5-1
cdr3_aa: CASSLFFVEGIGYEQYF

j_call: TRBJ2-7
v_call: TRBV5-1
cdr3_aa: CASSLGTGQGKQYF

j_call: TRBJ2-1
v_call: TRBV10-3
cdr3_aa: CAISQGEAGVIEQFF

j_call: TRBJ2-7
v_call: TRBV6-2/TRBV6-3
cdr3_aa: CASSYGTEYEQYF

j_call: TRBJ2-2
v_call: TRBV6-1
cdr3_aa: CASRVGSGNTGELFF

j_call: TRBJ2-1
v_call: TRBV29-1
cdr3_aa: CSAVTGIHNEQFF

j_call: TRBJ2-2
v_call: TRBV19
cdr3_aa: CASEPGQRYTGELFF

j_call: TRBJ2-2
v_call: TRBV5-1
cdr3_aa: CASSLGLAGGPITGELFF

j_call: TRBJ2-2
v_call: TRBV20-1
cdr3_aa: CSAPRSRDTGELFF

j_call: TRBJ2-3
v_call: TRBV14
cdr3_aa: CASSQEVPGWISDTQYF

j_call: TRBJ1-5
v_call: TRBV19
cdr3_aa: CASSRDNSNQPQHF

j_call: TRBJ2-7
v_call: TRBV3-1
cdr3_aa: CASSQGTSGRGYEQYF

j_call: TRBJ2-2
v_call: TRBV5-1
cdr3_aa: CASSSALAGGGGELFF

j_call: TRBJ1-1
v_call: TRBV3-1
cdr3_aa: CASSHDVGLGEAFF

j_call: TRBJ2-1
v_call: TRBV6-1
cdr3_aa: CASTRTRTYNEQFF